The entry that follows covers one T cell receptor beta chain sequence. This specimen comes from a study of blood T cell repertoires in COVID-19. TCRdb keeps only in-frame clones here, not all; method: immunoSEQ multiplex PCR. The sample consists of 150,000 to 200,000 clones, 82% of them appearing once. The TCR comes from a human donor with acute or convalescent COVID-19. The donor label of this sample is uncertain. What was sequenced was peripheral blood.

In DNA, the CDR3 is TGTGCCAGTAGTTTCTTACAGGGCCCTAATGAAAAACTGTTTTTT. Residues: CASSFLQGPNEKLFF. V is TRBV19 and J is TRBJ1-4; TRBD1 is a possible D gene (6 bases). The CDR3 runs 15 residues. Trimming stripped 5 bases from V and 3 bases from J, with 13 bases between. Germline values: CDR1 LNHDA, CDR2 SQIVND (reference sequence).